These T cell receptor beta chains were read from a single sample in a study of T cell repertoires in cytomegalovirus infection. Via MiXCR, TCRdb re-called the reads, giving one row per CDR3 protein. The sample lists hundreds of thousands of distinct CDR3 sequences; roughly 42% were seen once. No antigen is known for these receptors. Sequenced material: cultured PBMCs, taken from culture after CMV antigen stimulation. All receptors derive from a human donor in good health (CMV status not recorded). Some clones in this sample may be carry-over from other donors' samples. The CDR3 runs from the conserved cysteine through the conserved F or W. The D gene is left open where the match is weak. Clone size is given for some rows only: seen once, a few or many times, or a class if the clone is expanded.

cdr3_nt | cdr3_aa | clone_size | d_call | j_call | v_call
TGTGCCAGTAGTATAGCCCGTCTAGCGGGGGCCTACAATGAGCAGTTCTTC | CASSIARLAGAYNEQFF | - | TRBD2 | TRBJ2-1 | TRBV19
TGTGCCAGCAGCTTAGCGCTGGACAGCTCCTACAATGAGCAGTTCTTC | CASSLALDSSYNEQFF | few | - | TRBJ2-1 | TRBV7-6
TGTGCCAGCAGCTTGACTAGCGGGGAGCGTGAGACCCAGTACTTC | CASSLTSGERETQYF | few | TRBD2 | TRBJ2-5 | TRBV7-9
TGTGCCAGCAGCCTAAGACTAGCGGGAGGGCCGAGTGCCAATGAGCAGTTCTTC | CASSLRLAGGPSANEQFF | - | TRBD2 | TRBJ2-1 | TRBV7-2
TGTGCCAGCAGCTTAGGGTCAGCCCAAGAGACCCAGTACTTC | CASSLGSAQETQYF | few | - | TRBJ2-5 | TRBV7-7
TGTGCCAGCAGTTTGAGGGGGCGTAATTCACCCCTCCACTTT | CASSLRGRNSPLHF | - | TRBD1 | TRBJ1-6 | TRBV12-3/TRBV12-4
TGTGCCAGCAGCTTAGTTTCCTCCTCCTCCGGGACAAAGTACCACCGGGAGCTGTTTTTT | CASSLVSSSSGTKYHRELFF | - | - | TRBJ2-2 | TRBV7-2
TGTGCCAGCAGCTTCTCTCTAGCGGGAGGGGGTAATGAGCAGTTCTTC | CASSFSLAGGGNEQFF | - | TRBD2 | TRBJ2-1 | TRBV7-2
TGTGCCACCAGCAGTCCGGTTAGCTCCTACAATGAGCAGTTCTTC | CATSSPVSSYNEQFF | - | - | TRBJ2-1 | TRBV15
TGTGCCAGCAGGGAAAAATCCTTCAGGGGTCCTAGCACAGATACGCAGTATTTT | CASREKSFRGPSTDTQYF | few | - | TRBJ2-3 | TRBV6-5
TGTGCCAGCAGTTCCCCCTCGGCAGGCTTGGCAGATACGCAGTATTTT | CASSSPSAGLADTQYF | - | - | TRBJ2-3 | TRBV28
TGCAGTGCTAGAGTAGCGGGGTCCATAGATACGCAGTATTTT | CSARVAGSIDTQYF | - | TRBD2 | TRBJ2-3 | TRBV20-1
TGTGCCAGCCGACTAGCGGGTATGGAGACCCAGTACTTC | CASRLAGMETQYF | few | TRBD2 | TRBJ2-5 | TRBV19
TGTGCCACCAGCAGCGGTGGGAGAGCATACAATGAGCAGTTCTTC | CATSSGGRAYNEQFF | - | - | TRBJ2-1 | TRBV15
TGTGCCAGCAGACCCCCCGCGGGTAGCGGGAGAGTACCCTACGAGCAGTACTTC | CASRPPAGSGRVPYEQYF | few | TRBD2 | TRBJ2-7 | TRBV6-2/TRBV6-3
TGTGCCAGCAGCGACCCTGCATCCCAGCCCATCCACCTGAACACTGAAGCTTTCTTT | CASSDPASQPIHLNTEAFF | - | - | TRBJ1-1 | TRBV6-1
TGCGCCAGCAGACGAGGACGCACTGAAGCTTTCTTT | CASRRGRTEAFF | - | - | TRBJ1-1 | TRBV4-1
TGTGCCAGCAGCTTCCTACCCCTAGAGGCGGGGGGAGAGACCCAGTACTTC | CASSFLPLEAGGETQYF | few | TRBD2 | TRBJ2-5 | TRBV7-6
TGTGCCAGCAGCTTACCTAAGGGGGGCACAGATACGCAGTATTTT | CASSLPKGGTDTQYF | few | - | TRBJ2-3 | TRBV7-2
TGCGCCAGCAGCTACCCTATGGCAGCCAGAGAATTC | CASSYPMAAREF | - | - | TRBJ2-1 | TRBV4-3
TGTGCCAGCAGCTTGGAAGGGGCTTACAATGAGCAGTTCTTC | CASSLEGAYNEQFF | - | - | TRBJ2-1 | TRBV5-3
TGTGCCAGCAGCTTAGTCGTTGCGGTCAGATACGAGCAGTACTTC | CASSLVVAVRYEQYF | - | - | TRBJ2-7 | TRBV11-2
TGTGCCAGCAGGCGGGACCAAGAGACCCAGTACTTC | CASRRDQETQYF | - | - | TRBJ2-5 | TRBV6-2/TRBV6-3
TGTGCCAGCAACCTAGGGACCGGGAATGGTCAGCCCCAGCATTTT | CASNLGTGNGQPQHF | - | - | TRBJ1-5 | TRBV7-4